The 23 T cell receptor beta chains in this list originate from one sample, sequenced in a study of blood T cell repertoires in COVID-19 (TCRdb year 2020). Libraries were built with the immunoSEQ multiplex PCR assay. Imported from immuneACCESS, the table was reduced by TCRdb to in-frame sequences with V and J called. These copies leave out some clones; in studies compared against another copy, an unresolved V gene accounts for under half, and the cause of the remainder is not known. The table for this sample lists 280,000 or so clones; roughly 90% of them were counted only once. The ten largest clonotypes hold less than 2% of the sample. The sample taken for sequencing was PBMCs or T cells enriched from blood (not recorded which). The receptors were sampled from a woman aged 18-30 years with acute COVID-19.

The chain combines TRBV7-9 with TRBJ1-2; 10 bases agree with TRBD1. The CDR3 length is 16 residues. J lost 3 bases, V lost 5 bases, and 9 bases had no gene match. Germline V gene sequence: CDR1 SEHNR, CDR2 FQNEAQ (reference sequence). CDR3 in DNA: TGTGCCAGCAGCCAGCGTTCCGGGACAGGGGACTATGGCTACACCTTC. Translation gives CASSQRSGTGDYGYTF.

This clone appeared a few times. The J gene is TRBJ2-1, the V gene TRBV7-9; 8 bases line up with TRBD1. The J segment lost 7 bases and the V segment lost 8 bases, leaving 13 bases of the junction unmatched. The CDR3 runs 15 residues. Germline V CDR1 and CDR2: SEHNR, FQNEAQ (reference sequence). The CDR3 reads CASYASQGARNEQFF. CDR3 in DNA: TGTGCCAGCTATGCCAGTCAGGGGGCTAGGAATGAGCAGTTCTTC.

In this sample, this clone turned up once. This sequence joins TRBV9 and TRBJ2-1; 9 nucleotides match TRBD1. The CDR3 is 15 residues long. The germline V gene has CDR1 SGDLS and CDR2 YYNGEE. V was pared by 5 bases and J by 5 bases, with 8 bases of the junction left unmatched. The CDR3 spells CASRGSGQGDNEQFF. DNA for the CDR3: TGTGCCAGCAGGGGCTCGGGACAGGGTGACAATGAGCAGTTCTTC.

The J gene is TRBJ2-1, the V gene TRBV6-5; 14 positions agree with TRBD2. CDR1 and CDR2 from the germline V gene are MNHEY and SVGAGI. This CDR3 contains 16 residues. J lost 12 bases, V lost 0 bases, and 7 bases had no gene match. In DNA, the CDR3 is TGTGCCAGCAGTTACTCGACTAGCGGGAGGGCGGTGGCGCAGTTCTTC. Its translation: CASSYSTSGRAVAQFF.

The chain is built from TRBV19 and TRBJ1-5; 8 nucleotides align to TRBD1. The CDR3 is made up of 17 amino acids. V shed 4 bases, J shed 2 bases, and the junction held 10 bases outside the gene matches. In germline, CDR1 is LNHDA, CDR2 SQIVND (reference sequence). CDR3 nucleotides: TGTGCCAGTAGTAAAATCGGGACAGGTAGGGGCAATCAGCCCCAGCATTTT. Encoded protein: CASSKIGTGRGNQPQHF.

The chain joins TRBV10-2 to TRBJ2-4, with 14 bases that match TRBD2. The junction had 14 bases not matched to a gene; V was cut back by 7 bases and J by 0 bases. The germline V gene encodes CDR1 WSHSY and CDR2 SAAADI. The CDR3 is 20 residues long. The CDR3 here is CASTGLAGAPGVVAKNIQYF. CDR3 bases: TGCGCCAGCACGGGACTAGCGGGGGCCCCCGGTGTCGTAGCCAAAAACATTCAGTACTTC.

This clone was seen a handful of times. The J gene is TRBJ2-1, the V gene TRBV19, with 10 bases lining up with TRBD2. This CDR3 region has 17 residues. Germline V gene data show CDR1 as LNHDA and CDR2 as SQIVND (reference sequence). J gave up 2 bases and V 10 bases, and 14 bases lay outside the gene matches. CDR3 loop: CATSRASGSLPYNEQFF. CDR3 sequence (DNA): TGTGCCACCTCTAGGGCTAGCGGGAGCCTACCCTACAATGAGCAGTTCTTC.

This chain links TRBV27 with TRBJ2-7, with TRBD2 matching over 9 bases. V was pared by 7 bases and J by 2 bases, with 6 bases of the junction left unmatched. In germline, CDR1 is MNHEY, CDR2 SMNVEV (reference sequence). The CDR3 has 14 residues. The CDR3 coding sequence is TGTGCCAGCAAAACTAGCGGGCCGACCTACGAGCAGTACTTC. Translation: CASKTSGPTYEQYF.

The chain links TRBV20-1 to TRBJ1-2; D is unclear. The germline V gene has CDR1 DFQATT and CDR2 SNEGSKA (reference sequence). Trimming pared 5 bases from V and 5 bases from J, leaving 9 bases between. The CDR3 spans 11 residues. DNA of the CDR3: TGCAGTGCTCCCCCCGGGTATGGCTACACCTTC. Residues: CSAPPGYGYTF.

The V and J genes are TRBV19 and TRBJ2-7; D unclear. Germline CDR1 reads LNHDA; CDR2 reads SQIVND (reference sequence). This CDR3 is built from 15 residues. V dropped 4 bases and J dropped 2 bases, with 15 bases sitting between them. Here the CDR3 reads CASSTTGSPPYEQYF. The CDR3 DNA sequence: TGTGCCAGTAGTACCACCGGGTCACCCCCCTACGAGCAGTACTTC.

This clone was detected only once. CDR3 nucleotides: TGTGCCAGCAGCTTTAAAGAGACCCAGTACTTC. Translation: CASSFKETQYF. The chain combines TRBV11-2 with TRBJ2-5; D unresolved. V shed 3 bases and J shed 3 bases, with 2 bases lying between them. Germline loops: CDR1 SGHAT, CDR2 FQNNGV. The CDR3 extends over 11 amino acids.

The gene calls are TRBV5-6 and TRBJ2-7; D possibly corresponds to TRBD1 (6 bases). V lost 4 bases and J 6 bases, leaving 23 bases between the germline ends. Germline CDR1 SGHDT, CDR2 YYEEEE. CDR3 length: 16 amino acids. CDR3 protein: CASSPLVVRQGSEQYF. The CDR3 DNA reads as TGTGCCAGCAGCCCTTTGGTGGTGAGGCAGGGGTCCGAGCAGTACTTC.

This clone was seen a single time. The chain carries TRBV4-1 and TRBJ2-3, with 8 bases matching TRBD2. Losses at the gene ends were 1 base for V and 6 bases for J; bases not matched to a gene: 9. This CDR3 contains 16 residues. The germline CDR1 and CDR2 sequences are MGHRA and YSYEKL. The CDR3 DNA reads TGCGCCAGCAGCCAAGGGAGGAGCGGGAGTGGTGATACGCAGTATTTT. Protein: CASSQGRSGSGDTQYF.

The chain joins TRBV7-2 to TRBJ2-5; 8 bases match TRBD1. V trimming: 7 bases; J trimming: 4 bases; junction bases outside the gene matches: 8. Germline V gene sequence: CDR1 SGHTA, CDR2 FQGNSA. CDR3 size: 14 residues. The CDR3 protein is CASTHDRGRETQYF. The CDR3 bases are TGTGCCAGCACCCACGACAGGGGAAGAGAGACCCAGTACTTC. Combining the CDR3 with reference TRBV7-2 and TRBJ2-5 gives the whole variable domain GAGVSQSPSNKVTEKGKDVELRCDPISGHTALYWYRQSLGQGLEFLIYFQGNSAPDKSGLPSDRFSAERTGGSVSTLTIQRTQQEDSAVYLCASTHDRGRETQYFGPGTRLLVL.

The chain has TRBV6-5 and TRBJ1-4; 7 nucleotides agree with TRBD1. From germline, CDR1 is MNHEY and CDR2 SVGAGI. This CDR3 spans 14 amino acids. The V segment lost 7 bases and the J segment 8 bases; nucleotides outside the gene matches: 10. The CDR3 DNA sequence: TGTGCCAGCAACACCGGGACAGAAGGGGAAAAACTGTTTTTT. Amino acid sequence: CASNTGTEGEKLFF.

This sequence joins TRBV19 and TRBJ2-3; TRBD2 matches 7 bases. Unmatched junction bases numbered 7, after V lost 7 bases and J lost 3 bases. Per germline, CDR1 LNHDA and CDR2 SQIVND (reference sequence). The CDR3 totals 14 residues. The CDR3 sequence is CASTRAGVTDTQYF. For the CDR3, the DNA is TGTGCCAGTACCAGGGCGGGAGTAACAGATACGCAGTATTTT. Complete variable domain (other parts from reference TRBV19 and TRBJ2-3): DGGITQSPKYLFRKEGQNVTLSCEQNLNHDAMYWYRQDPGQGLRLIYYSQIVNDFQKGDIAEGYSVSREKKESFPLTVTSAQKNPTAFYLCASTRAGVTDTQYFGPGTRLTVL.

V is TRBV30 and J is TRBJ2-7, with a tentative D call TRBD1 (6 bases). Germline assignment: CDR1 GTSNPN and CDR2 SVGIG (reference sequence). The V and J ends lost 2 bases and 2 bases respectively, with 10 bases between them. The CDR3 runs 13 residues. The CDR3 region is CAWSRGGAYEQYF. Written as DNA, the CDR3 is TGTGCCTGGAGTCGAGGGGGTGCCTACGAGCAGTACTTC.

This chain connects TRBV10-1 to TRBJ1-6; D ambiguous. In germline, CDR1 is WNHNN, CDR2 SYGVQD (reference sequence). The CDR3 sequence is 17 residues long. Trimming pared 3 bases from V and 0 bases from J, leaving 12 bases between. CDR3: CASSDGTRSSYNSPLHF. In DNA, the CDR3 is TGCGCCAGCAGTGACGGCACAAGGAGCTCCTATAATTCACCCCTCCACTTT.

The chain is built from TRBV29-1 and TRBJ1-4; possibly TRBD1 for D (5 bases). V lost 3 bases and J lost 8, with 13 bases in between. Per germline, CDR1 SQVTM and CDR2 ANQGSEA. The CDR3 covers 13 residues. The CDR3 is CSVEKGAGEKLFF. CDR3 sequence (DNA): TGCAGCGTTGAGAAAGGGGCGGGGGAAAAACTGTTTTTT.

This clone showed up just once. The chain is built from TRBV27 and TRBJ2-7; a possible D gene is TRBD1 (6 bases). With 5 bases removed from V and 2 bases from J, the gap between germline ends came to 16 bases. The CDR3 is 15 amino acids. CDR1 is MNHEY and CDR2 is SMNVEV in the germline V gene (reference sequence). The CDR3 DNA reads as TGTGCCAGCAGTCGAGACTCCGGGACAACCTACGAGCAGTACTTC. Translated, it gives CASSRDSGTTYEQYF.

The chain has TRBV2 and TRBJ2-3; 7 nucleotides line up with TRBD1. J gave up 3 bases and V 10 bases, and 13 bases lay outside the gene matches. The CDR3 runs 15 residues. CDR1 SNHLY and CDR2 FYNNEI come from the germline V gene. The CDR3 loop is CATNNQGVGTDTQYF. The CDR3 DNA reads as TGTGCCACCAATAACCAGGGGGTTGGGACAGATACGCAGTATTTT.

Only one count was recorded for this clone. The gene calls are TRBV23-1 and TRBJ2-3; a weak D match, TRBD2 (5 bases). TRBV23-1 is annotated as an ORF whose role is uncertain. V was cut by 8 bases and J by 3 bases, with 12 bases left in between. The CDR3 loop spans 13 amino acids. The CDR3 region is CASGGRGTDTQYF. CDR3 nucleotides: TGCGCCAGCGGTGGGAGAGGTACAGATACGCAGTATTTT.

Turning to this clone: Different DNA sequences within this sample yield the same CDR3. The chain carries TRBV5-4 and TRBJ2-1; TRBD1 agrees at 8 bases. Unmatched junction bases numbered 3, after V lost 4 bases and J lost 0 bases. The CDR3 is 15 residues long. Germline V gene lookup returns CDR1 SGHNT and CDR2 YYREEE (reference sequence). The CDR3 sequence: CASSLDRGSYNEQFF. The CDR3 region has the DNA TGTGCCAGCAGCCTCGACAGGGGCTCCTACAATGAGCAGTTCTTC.